Listed below are T cell receptor beta chains from one sample, sequenced in a study of T cells in Graves' hyperthyroidism and ophthalmopathy. TCRdb analysed the multiplex PCR reads with MiXCR anew, one entry per CDR3 protein. The sample carries 750,000 to 900,000 distinct CDR3 sequences, roughly 40% recorded once. Input material: blood. These receptors were collected from a man aged 18 to 29 with Graves' hyperthyroidism. The CDR3 runs from the conserved cysteine through the conserved F or W. D genes are given only for firm matches. Size is stated for part of the rows, as once, few or many counts, or as a class when the clone is expanded.

14,TRBJ2-7,TRBD1,TRBV7-8,NA,TGTGCCAGCAAATCCGGGACAGGGTTCTACGAGCAGTACTTC,CASKSGTGFYEQYF
15,TRBJ1-1,TRBD1,TRBV5-1,NA,TGCGCCAGCAGCGGAGGGACAGGGACTAGCACTGAAGCTTTCTTT,CASSGGTGTSTEAFF
14,TRBJ1-4,NA,TRBV7-8,NA,TGTGCCAGCAGCCCAGAGGTGCGAGAGGAAAAACTGTTTTTT,CASSPEVREEKLFF
18,TRBJ2-7,NA,TRBV7-9,NA,TGTGCCAGCAGCTTAGCTAGGGAGACGACCTCCTACTCCTACGAGCAGTACTTC,CASSLARETTSYSYEQYF
15,TRBJ2-5,TRBD1,TRBV7-9,NA,TGTGCCAGCAGCTTACGACAGGGGCTTCGAGAGACCCAGTACTTC,CASSLRQGLRETQYF
14,TRBJ2-7,NA,TRBV10-3,many,TGTGCCATCAGTGAAAGGGGCGCGGAGGACGAGCAGTACTTC,CAISERGAEDEQYF
15,TRBJ1-3,NA,TRBV12-3/TRBV12-4,few,TGTGCCAGCACCGCTCCGGGGAGGGCTGGAAACACCATATATTTT,CASTAPGRAGNTIYF
15,TRBJ2-5,NA,TRBV4-1,few,TGCGCCAGCAGCCAAGGGACCGTGAGTTTAGAGACCCAGTACTTC,CASSQGTVSLETQYF
13,TRBJ1-1,NA,TRBV19,many,TGTGCCAGTAGGCCTACCATGAACACTGAAGCTTTCTTT,CASRPTMNTEAFF
13,TRBJ2-7,NA,TRBV29-1,many,TGCAGCGTTGAAGATGCACCATACTACGAGCAGTACTTC,CSVEDAPYYEQYF
13,TRBJ1-1,NA,TRBV7-9,NA,TGTGCCAGCAGCCACGCTGTCGGAGGTGAAGCTTTCTTT,CASSHAVGGEAFF
15,TRBJ1-6,NA,TRBV4-3,few,TGCGCCAGCAGCCAAGTTGTGGGAATTAATTCACCCCTCCACTTT,CASSQVVGINSPLHF
12,TRBJ1-5,NA,TRBV29-1,NA,TGCAGCGTTGATAATGGGGGAGAGACCCAGCATTTT,CSVDNGGETQHF
15,TRBJ1-6,TRBD1,TRBV6-5,NA,TGTGCCAGCAGTTACTCGAGGGGGCATAATTCACCCCTCCACTTT,CASSYSRGHNSPLHF
13,TRBJ1-6,NA,TRBV10-3,NA,TGTGCCATCGGTCAGGCGCAAGATTCACCCCTCCACTTT,CAIGQAQDSPLHF
13,TRBJ1-5,NA,TRBV15,NA,TGTGCCACCAGCAGAGACGGCGAGCAGCCCCAGCATTTT,CATSRDGEQPQHF
9,TRBJ2-5,TRBD1,TRBV2,many,TGTGCCAGTGGGGACAGGCAGTACTTC,CASGDRQYF
18,TRBJ2-6,NA,TRBV19,NA,TGTGCCAGTAGTGGGCAGGGACTTAAGTTATCTGGGGCCAACGTCCTGACTTTC,CASSGQGLKLSGANVLTF
13,TRBJ2-5,NA,TRBV6-5,NA,TGTGCCAGCAGTTCAGGGTTCTTGGAGACCCAGTACTTC,CASSSGFLETQYF
15,TRBJ1-5,NA,TRBV2,NA,TGTGCCAGCGATCCGAACCGAGGGTTCAATCAGCCCCAGCATTTT,CASDPNRGFNQPQHF
15,TRBJ1-1,NA,TRBV11-3,NA,TGTGCCAGCAGCCCTAGGGGCCGGCCGAACACTAAAGCTTTCTTT,CASSPRGRPNTKAFF
14,TRBJ2-7,TRBD1,TRBV29-1,many,TGCAGCGTTACCCCGGACAGGGACTCCTACGAGCAGTACTTC,CSVTPDRDSYEQYF
12,TRBJ2-7,NA,TRBV12-3/TRBV12-4,few,TGTGCCAGCACCTGGACACTCTACGAGCAGTACTTC,CASTWTLYEQYF
13,TRBJ1-5,NA,TRBV12-3/TRBV12-4,many,TGTGCCAGCAGCCGGACAGCCGATCAGCCCCAGCATTTT,CASSRTADQPQHF
18,TRBJ1-4,TRBD1,TRBV20-1,few,TGCAGTGCCAGTGACACGGTCTCACAGGGGCCAACTAATGAAAAACTGTTTTTT,CSASDTVSQGPTNEKLFF
13,TRBJ2-7,NA,TRBV29-1,many,TGCAGCGTCGCGGCTCCTGGGGGTAAAGAGCAGTACTTC,CSVAAPGGKEQYF
14,TRBJ1-6,NA,TRBV7-9,many,TGTGCCAGCAGCTCAGGTCCAGGGATCTCACCCCTCCACTTT,CASSSGPGISPLHF
13,TRBJ1-2,NA,TRBV19,NA,TGTGCCAGTAGTATCGGCAGAAACTATGGCTACACCTTC,CASSIGRNYGYTF
11,TRBJ2-5,NA,TRBV12-3/TRBV12-4,many,TGTGCCAGCAGCTTGGGAGGGACCCAGTACTTC,CASSLGGTQYF
14,TRBJ1-1,NA,TRBV7-4,NA,TGTGCCAGCAGCCGCGATAACAGGGCCCCTGAAGCTTTCTTT,CASSRDNRAPEAFF
15,TRBJ2-7,NA,TRBV4-1,NA,TGCGCCAGCAGCCAAGAAGGGACAACGTTCTACGAGCAGTACTTC,CASSQEGTTFYEQYF
16,TRBJ1-2,TRBD1,TRBV12-3/TRBV12-4,NA,TGTGCCAGCAGTCCCGGGACAGACCACGCTAACTATGGCTACACCTTC,CASSPGTDHANYGYTF
15,TRBJ1-4,NA,TRBV5-1,many,TGCGCCAGCCGAAAAGGTCTGGCAACTAATGAAAAACTGTTTTTT,CASRKGLATNEKLFF
14,TRBJ1-2,NA,TRBV13,many,TGTGCCAGCAGCTCCGTCGACAGGCCCTATGGCTACACCTTC,CASSSVDRPYGYTF
11,TRBJ1-3,NA,TRBV6-6,NA,TGTGCCAGCACTCTCAGCAACACCATATATTTT,CASTLSNTIYF
13,TRBJ1-5,NA,TRBV19,many,TGTGCCAGCGGGAACAGACGCAATCAGCCCCAGCATTTT,CASGNRRNQPQHF
15,TRBJ1-4,NA,TRBV9,few,TGTGCCAGCAGCGTAGACTACGCAACTAATGAAAAACTGTTTTTT,CASSVDYATNEKLFF
14,TRBJ2-2,NA,TRBV2,few,TGTGCCAGCAGACTTGACCAGAACACCGGGGAGCTGTTTTTT,CASRLDQNTGELFF
14,TRBJ2-1,NA,TRBV7-3,NA,TGTGCCAGCAGCTTAAACCCAACCGACAATGAGCAGTTCTTC,CASSLNPTDNEQFF
15,TRBJ1-2,TRBD1,TRBV6-5,few,TGTGCCAGCAGCCTATCCGGGACAGCTAACTATGGCTACACCTTC,CASSLSGTANYGYTF
14,TRBJ2-6,TRBD1,TRBV6-2/TRBV6-3,NA,TGTGCCAGCAGTGAAGAACAGGGGGCCCGCGTCCTGACTTTC,CASSEEQGARVLTF
10,TRBJ1-1,NA,TRBV2,many,TGTGCCAGCACCGGGGGCGAAGCTTTCTTT,CASTGGEAFF
15,TRBJ1-6,TRBD1,TRBV7-9,NA,TGTGCCAGCAGCCGGGAGGACAGGGTTAATTCACCCCTCCACTTT,CASSREDRVNSPLHF
15,TRBJ1-1,TRBD1,TRBV10-3,many,TGTGCCATCAGTGACACAGGGGCTGCTAACACTGAAGCTTTCTTT,CAISDTGAANTEAFF
14,TRBJ1-1,TRBD1,TRBV2,NA,TGTGCCAGCAGAACCCGACAGGGAGACACTGAAGCTTTCTTT,CASRTRQGDTEAFF
16,TRBJ2-7,TRBD2,TRBV5-6,few,TGTGCCAGCAGCGACTACACGACTAGCGGGAGTCTCGGGCAGTACTTC,CASSDYTTSGSLGQYF
18,TRBJ1-6,NA,TRBV5-1,NA,TGCGCCAGCAGCTTGGCCCCGGGACACTACTCCTATAATTCACCCCTCCACTTT,CASSLAPGHYSYNSPLHF
16,TRBJ2-5,TRBD1,TRBV20-1,once,TGCAGTGCTAGAGAGGCACAGGGGCAAGGGCAAGAGACCCAGTACTTC,CSAREAQGQGQETQYF
13,TRBJ1-6,NA,TRBV5-1,NA,TGCGCCAGCAGCTGGTTCCCGGACTCACCCCTCCACTTT,CASSWFPDSPLHF
15,TRBJ2-7,TRBD1,TRBV19,few,TGTGCCAGTACCCTTTCCCTGGGACAGGGCTACGAGCAGTACTTC,CASTLSLGQGYEQYF
16,TRBJ1-2,TRBD1,TRBV7-3,NA,TGTGCCAGCAGCCCGGACCGGGACAGGAGAAACTATGGCTACACCTTC,CASSPDRDRRNYGYTF
15,TRBJ1-3,NA,TRBV4-2,few,TGTGCCAGCAGCCAAGAGGGAGGGACTGGAAACACCATATATTTT,CASSQEGGTGNTIYF
15,TRBJ1-2,NA,TRBV9,few,TGTGCCAGCAGCTTATCCAGGGATGAGGTCCTTGGCTACACCTTC,CASSLSRDEVLGYTF